The clone carrying this TCR beta chain was counted between two and nine times. The sample is drawn from a study of blood T cells in healthy people across ages. The authors ran a second PCR of about 6 to 11 cycles using a sample-barcoded 5' primer and a J-beta primer mix. TCRdb recomputed calls from the 5' RACE reads with MiXCR, one row per CDR3 protein. This sample carries some 1.7 million distinct CDR3 sequences, roughly 28% of them seen once, and the ten largest clones take over 7%. This TCR derives from a woman aged 25-40 years in good health. The sample was blood.

The CDR3 sequence is CASSQASYETQYF. The CDR3 DNA reads TGCGCCAGCAGCCAAGCTAGCTATGAGACCCAGTACTTC. V usage is TRBV4-1 and J usage is TRBJ2-5, with a possible D match to TRBD2 (5 bases). Germline CDR1 reads MGHRA; CDR2 reads YSYEKL. Trimming removed 1 base at V and 5 bases at J, with 8 bases between. The CDR3 contains 13 residues.